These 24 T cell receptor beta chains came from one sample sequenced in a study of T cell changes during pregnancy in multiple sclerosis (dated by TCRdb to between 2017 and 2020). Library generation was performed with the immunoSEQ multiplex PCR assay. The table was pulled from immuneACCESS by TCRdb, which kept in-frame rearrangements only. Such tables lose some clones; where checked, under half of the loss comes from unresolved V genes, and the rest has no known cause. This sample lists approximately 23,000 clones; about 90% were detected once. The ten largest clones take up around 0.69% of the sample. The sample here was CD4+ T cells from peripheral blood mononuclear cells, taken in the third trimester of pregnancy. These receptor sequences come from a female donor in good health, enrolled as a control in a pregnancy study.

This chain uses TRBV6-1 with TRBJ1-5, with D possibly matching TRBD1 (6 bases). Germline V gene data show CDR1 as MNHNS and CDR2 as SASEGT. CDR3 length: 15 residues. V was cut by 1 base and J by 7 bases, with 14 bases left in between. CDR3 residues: CASSEGGRGGQPQHF. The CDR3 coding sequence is TGTGCCAGCAGTGAAGGGGGCAGGGGAGGGCAGCCCCAGCATTTT.

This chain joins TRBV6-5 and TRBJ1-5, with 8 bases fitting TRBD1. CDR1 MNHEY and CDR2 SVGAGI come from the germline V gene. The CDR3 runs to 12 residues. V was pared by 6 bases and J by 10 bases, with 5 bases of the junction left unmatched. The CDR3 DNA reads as TGTGCCAGCAGCCGGACAGGGTACCCCCAGCATTTT. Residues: CASSRTGYPQHF.

The CDR3: CAISEKGGGQHF. The CDR3 region has the DNA TGTGCCATCAGTGAGAAGGGAGGGGGCCAGCATTTT. The gene calls are TRBV10-3 and TRBJ1-5; a weak D match, TRBD1 (6 bases). Deletions cut 2 bases from V and 12 bases from J, with 11 bases between. The CDR3 runs 12 residues. Germline values: CDR1 ENHRY, CDR2 SYGVKD.

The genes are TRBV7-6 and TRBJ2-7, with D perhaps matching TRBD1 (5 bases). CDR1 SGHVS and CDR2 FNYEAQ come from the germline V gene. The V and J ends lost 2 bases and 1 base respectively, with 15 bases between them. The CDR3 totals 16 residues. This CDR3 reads CASSLTAAGYSYEQYF. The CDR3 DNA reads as TGTGCCAGCAGCTTAACGGCGGCAGGGTATTCCTACGAGCAGTACTTC.

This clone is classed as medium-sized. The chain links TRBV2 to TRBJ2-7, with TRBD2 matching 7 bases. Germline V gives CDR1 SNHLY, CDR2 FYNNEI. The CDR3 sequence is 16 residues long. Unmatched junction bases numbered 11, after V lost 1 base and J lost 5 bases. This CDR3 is CASSEEVWEGGNEQYF. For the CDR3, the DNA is TGTGCCAGCAGTGAAGAGGTCTGGGAGGGAGGTAACGAGCAGTACTTC.

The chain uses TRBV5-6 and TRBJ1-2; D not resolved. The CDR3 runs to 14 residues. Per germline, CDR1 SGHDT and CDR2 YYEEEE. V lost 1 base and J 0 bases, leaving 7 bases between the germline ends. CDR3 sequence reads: CASSLRGPNYGYTF. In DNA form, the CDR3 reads TGTGCCAGCAGCTTGAGAGGGCCTAACTATGGCTACACCTTC.

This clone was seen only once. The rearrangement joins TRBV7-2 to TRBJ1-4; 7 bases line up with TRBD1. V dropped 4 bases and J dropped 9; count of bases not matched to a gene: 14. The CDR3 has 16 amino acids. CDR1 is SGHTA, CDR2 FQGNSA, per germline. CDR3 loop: CASSSRGTNAGQKLFF. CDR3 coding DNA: TGTGCCAGCAGCTCCAGGGGGACGAACGCGGGGCAAAAACTGTTTTTT.

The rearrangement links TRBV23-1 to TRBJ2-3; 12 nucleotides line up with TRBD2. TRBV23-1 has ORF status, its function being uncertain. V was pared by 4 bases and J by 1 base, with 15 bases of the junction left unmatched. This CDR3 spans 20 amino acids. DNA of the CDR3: TGCGCCAGCAGTCCCCGCGGGTGGCTAGCGGGGGGGCGGGGCACAGATACGCAGTATTTT. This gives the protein CASSPRGWLAGGRGTDTQYF.

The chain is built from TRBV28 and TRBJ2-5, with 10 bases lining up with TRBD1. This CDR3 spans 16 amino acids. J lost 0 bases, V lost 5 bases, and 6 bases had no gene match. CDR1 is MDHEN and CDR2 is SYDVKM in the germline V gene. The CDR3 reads CASSPRTGGDQETQYF. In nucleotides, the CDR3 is TGTGCCAGCAGTCCCCGGACAGGGGGGGACCAAGAGACCCAGTACTTC.

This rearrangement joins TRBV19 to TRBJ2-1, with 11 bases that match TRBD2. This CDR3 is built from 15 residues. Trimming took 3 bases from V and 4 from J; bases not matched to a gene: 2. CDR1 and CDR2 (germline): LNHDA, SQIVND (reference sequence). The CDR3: CASSMTSGVYNEQFF. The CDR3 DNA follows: TGTGCCAGTAGTATGACTAGCGGGGTTTACAATGAGCAGTTCTTC.

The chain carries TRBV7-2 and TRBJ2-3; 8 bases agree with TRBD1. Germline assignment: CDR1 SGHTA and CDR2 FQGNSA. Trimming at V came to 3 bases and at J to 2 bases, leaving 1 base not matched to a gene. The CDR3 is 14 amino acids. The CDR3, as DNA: TGTGCCAGCAGCTTGGGACAGGCCACAGATACGCAGTATTTT. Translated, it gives CASSLGQATDTQYF.

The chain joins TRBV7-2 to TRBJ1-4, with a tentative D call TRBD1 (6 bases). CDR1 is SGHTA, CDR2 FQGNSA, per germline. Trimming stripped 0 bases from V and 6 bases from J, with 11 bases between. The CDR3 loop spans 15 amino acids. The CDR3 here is CASSLAGGRDEKLFF. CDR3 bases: TGTGCCAGCAGCTTAGCGGGGGGGCGCGATGAAAAACTGTTTTTT.

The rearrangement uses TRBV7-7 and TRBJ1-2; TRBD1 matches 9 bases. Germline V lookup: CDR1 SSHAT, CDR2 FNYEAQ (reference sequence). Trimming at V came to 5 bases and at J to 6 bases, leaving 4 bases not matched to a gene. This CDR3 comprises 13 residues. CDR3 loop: CASSPGTGHGYTF. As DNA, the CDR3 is TGTGCCAGCAGCCCAGGGACAGGGCATGGCTACACCTTC.

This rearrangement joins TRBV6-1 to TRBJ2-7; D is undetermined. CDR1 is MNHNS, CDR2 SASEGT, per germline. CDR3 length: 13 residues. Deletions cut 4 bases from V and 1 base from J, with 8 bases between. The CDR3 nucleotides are TGTGCCAGCAGTGTGGCACAGTCCTACGAGCAGTACTTC. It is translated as CASSVAQSYEQYF.

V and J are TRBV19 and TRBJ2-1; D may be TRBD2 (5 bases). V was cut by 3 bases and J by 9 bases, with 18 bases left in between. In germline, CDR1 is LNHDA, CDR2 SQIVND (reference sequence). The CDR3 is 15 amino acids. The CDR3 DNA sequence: TGTGCCAGTAGTATCAGCGCTAGCACTGTCCGTGAGCAGTTCTTC. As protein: CASSISASTVREQFF.

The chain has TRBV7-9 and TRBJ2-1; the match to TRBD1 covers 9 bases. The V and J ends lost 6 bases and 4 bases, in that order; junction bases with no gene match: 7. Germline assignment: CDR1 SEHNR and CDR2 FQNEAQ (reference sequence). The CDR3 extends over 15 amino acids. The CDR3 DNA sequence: TGTGCCAGCAGTCCGCGGACAGGGGTGTACAATGAGCAGTTCTTC. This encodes CASSPRTGVYNEQFF.

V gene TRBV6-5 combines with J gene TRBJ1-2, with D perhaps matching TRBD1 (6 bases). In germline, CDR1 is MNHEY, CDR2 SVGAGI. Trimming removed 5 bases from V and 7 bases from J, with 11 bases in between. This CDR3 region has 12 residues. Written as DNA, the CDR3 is TGTGCCAGCAGTAGTCAGGGGTTTGGCTACACCTTC. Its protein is CASSSQGFGYTF.

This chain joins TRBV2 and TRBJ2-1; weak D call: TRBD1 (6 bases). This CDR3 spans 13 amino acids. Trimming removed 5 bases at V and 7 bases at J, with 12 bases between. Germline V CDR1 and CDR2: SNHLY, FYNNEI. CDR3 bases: TGTGCCAGCAGTAGCCTAACAGGGAATGAGCAGTTCTTC. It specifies CASSSLTGNEQFF.

The CDR3 protein is CASSQDLGTVEIEYF. CDR3 DNA: TGTGCCAGCAGCCAAGATCTCGGGACAGTTGAAATAGAGTACTTC. The rearrangement joins TRBV4-2 to TRBJ2-7; 7 positions agree with TRBD1. CDR3 length: 15 residues. Losses at the gene ends were 0 bases for V and 11 bases for J; bases not matched to a gene: 13. Germline CDR1 and CDR2: LGHNA and YNFKEQ.

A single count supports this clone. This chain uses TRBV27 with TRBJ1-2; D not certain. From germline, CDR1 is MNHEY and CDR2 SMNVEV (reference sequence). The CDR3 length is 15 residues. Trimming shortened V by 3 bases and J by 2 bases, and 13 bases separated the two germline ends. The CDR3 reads CASSLGGSPNYGYTF. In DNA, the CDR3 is TGTGCCAGCAGTTTGGGAGGTTCCCCGAACTATGGCTACACCTTC.

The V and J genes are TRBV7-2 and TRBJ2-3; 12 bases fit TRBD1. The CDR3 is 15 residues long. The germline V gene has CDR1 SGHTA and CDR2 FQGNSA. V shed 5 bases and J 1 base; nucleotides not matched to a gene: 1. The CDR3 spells CASSRDRGRTDTQYF. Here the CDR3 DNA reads TGTGCCAGCAGCCGGGACAGGGGGCGCACAGATACGCAGTATTTT.

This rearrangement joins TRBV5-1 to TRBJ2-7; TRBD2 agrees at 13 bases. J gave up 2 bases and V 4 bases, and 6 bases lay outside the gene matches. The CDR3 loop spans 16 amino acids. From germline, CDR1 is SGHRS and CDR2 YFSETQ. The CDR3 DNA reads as TGCGCCAGCAGCGTGGGACTAGCGGGATTGGCCTACGAGCAGTACTTC. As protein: CASSVGLAGLAYEQYF.

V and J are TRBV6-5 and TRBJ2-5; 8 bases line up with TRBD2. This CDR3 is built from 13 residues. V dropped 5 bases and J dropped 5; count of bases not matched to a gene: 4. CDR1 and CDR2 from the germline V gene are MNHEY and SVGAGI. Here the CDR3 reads CASSTSGSETQYF. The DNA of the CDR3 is TGTGCCAGCAGTACAAGCGGGAGTGAGACCCAGTACTTC.

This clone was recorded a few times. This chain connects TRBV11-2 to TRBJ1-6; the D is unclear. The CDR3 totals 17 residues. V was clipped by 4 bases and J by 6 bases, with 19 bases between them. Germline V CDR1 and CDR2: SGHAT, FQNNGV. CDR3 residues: CASSSFVAAGSNSPLHF. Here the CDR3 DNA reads TGTGCCAGCAGCTCCTTCGTGGCAGCCGGGAGTAATTCACCCCTCCACTTT.